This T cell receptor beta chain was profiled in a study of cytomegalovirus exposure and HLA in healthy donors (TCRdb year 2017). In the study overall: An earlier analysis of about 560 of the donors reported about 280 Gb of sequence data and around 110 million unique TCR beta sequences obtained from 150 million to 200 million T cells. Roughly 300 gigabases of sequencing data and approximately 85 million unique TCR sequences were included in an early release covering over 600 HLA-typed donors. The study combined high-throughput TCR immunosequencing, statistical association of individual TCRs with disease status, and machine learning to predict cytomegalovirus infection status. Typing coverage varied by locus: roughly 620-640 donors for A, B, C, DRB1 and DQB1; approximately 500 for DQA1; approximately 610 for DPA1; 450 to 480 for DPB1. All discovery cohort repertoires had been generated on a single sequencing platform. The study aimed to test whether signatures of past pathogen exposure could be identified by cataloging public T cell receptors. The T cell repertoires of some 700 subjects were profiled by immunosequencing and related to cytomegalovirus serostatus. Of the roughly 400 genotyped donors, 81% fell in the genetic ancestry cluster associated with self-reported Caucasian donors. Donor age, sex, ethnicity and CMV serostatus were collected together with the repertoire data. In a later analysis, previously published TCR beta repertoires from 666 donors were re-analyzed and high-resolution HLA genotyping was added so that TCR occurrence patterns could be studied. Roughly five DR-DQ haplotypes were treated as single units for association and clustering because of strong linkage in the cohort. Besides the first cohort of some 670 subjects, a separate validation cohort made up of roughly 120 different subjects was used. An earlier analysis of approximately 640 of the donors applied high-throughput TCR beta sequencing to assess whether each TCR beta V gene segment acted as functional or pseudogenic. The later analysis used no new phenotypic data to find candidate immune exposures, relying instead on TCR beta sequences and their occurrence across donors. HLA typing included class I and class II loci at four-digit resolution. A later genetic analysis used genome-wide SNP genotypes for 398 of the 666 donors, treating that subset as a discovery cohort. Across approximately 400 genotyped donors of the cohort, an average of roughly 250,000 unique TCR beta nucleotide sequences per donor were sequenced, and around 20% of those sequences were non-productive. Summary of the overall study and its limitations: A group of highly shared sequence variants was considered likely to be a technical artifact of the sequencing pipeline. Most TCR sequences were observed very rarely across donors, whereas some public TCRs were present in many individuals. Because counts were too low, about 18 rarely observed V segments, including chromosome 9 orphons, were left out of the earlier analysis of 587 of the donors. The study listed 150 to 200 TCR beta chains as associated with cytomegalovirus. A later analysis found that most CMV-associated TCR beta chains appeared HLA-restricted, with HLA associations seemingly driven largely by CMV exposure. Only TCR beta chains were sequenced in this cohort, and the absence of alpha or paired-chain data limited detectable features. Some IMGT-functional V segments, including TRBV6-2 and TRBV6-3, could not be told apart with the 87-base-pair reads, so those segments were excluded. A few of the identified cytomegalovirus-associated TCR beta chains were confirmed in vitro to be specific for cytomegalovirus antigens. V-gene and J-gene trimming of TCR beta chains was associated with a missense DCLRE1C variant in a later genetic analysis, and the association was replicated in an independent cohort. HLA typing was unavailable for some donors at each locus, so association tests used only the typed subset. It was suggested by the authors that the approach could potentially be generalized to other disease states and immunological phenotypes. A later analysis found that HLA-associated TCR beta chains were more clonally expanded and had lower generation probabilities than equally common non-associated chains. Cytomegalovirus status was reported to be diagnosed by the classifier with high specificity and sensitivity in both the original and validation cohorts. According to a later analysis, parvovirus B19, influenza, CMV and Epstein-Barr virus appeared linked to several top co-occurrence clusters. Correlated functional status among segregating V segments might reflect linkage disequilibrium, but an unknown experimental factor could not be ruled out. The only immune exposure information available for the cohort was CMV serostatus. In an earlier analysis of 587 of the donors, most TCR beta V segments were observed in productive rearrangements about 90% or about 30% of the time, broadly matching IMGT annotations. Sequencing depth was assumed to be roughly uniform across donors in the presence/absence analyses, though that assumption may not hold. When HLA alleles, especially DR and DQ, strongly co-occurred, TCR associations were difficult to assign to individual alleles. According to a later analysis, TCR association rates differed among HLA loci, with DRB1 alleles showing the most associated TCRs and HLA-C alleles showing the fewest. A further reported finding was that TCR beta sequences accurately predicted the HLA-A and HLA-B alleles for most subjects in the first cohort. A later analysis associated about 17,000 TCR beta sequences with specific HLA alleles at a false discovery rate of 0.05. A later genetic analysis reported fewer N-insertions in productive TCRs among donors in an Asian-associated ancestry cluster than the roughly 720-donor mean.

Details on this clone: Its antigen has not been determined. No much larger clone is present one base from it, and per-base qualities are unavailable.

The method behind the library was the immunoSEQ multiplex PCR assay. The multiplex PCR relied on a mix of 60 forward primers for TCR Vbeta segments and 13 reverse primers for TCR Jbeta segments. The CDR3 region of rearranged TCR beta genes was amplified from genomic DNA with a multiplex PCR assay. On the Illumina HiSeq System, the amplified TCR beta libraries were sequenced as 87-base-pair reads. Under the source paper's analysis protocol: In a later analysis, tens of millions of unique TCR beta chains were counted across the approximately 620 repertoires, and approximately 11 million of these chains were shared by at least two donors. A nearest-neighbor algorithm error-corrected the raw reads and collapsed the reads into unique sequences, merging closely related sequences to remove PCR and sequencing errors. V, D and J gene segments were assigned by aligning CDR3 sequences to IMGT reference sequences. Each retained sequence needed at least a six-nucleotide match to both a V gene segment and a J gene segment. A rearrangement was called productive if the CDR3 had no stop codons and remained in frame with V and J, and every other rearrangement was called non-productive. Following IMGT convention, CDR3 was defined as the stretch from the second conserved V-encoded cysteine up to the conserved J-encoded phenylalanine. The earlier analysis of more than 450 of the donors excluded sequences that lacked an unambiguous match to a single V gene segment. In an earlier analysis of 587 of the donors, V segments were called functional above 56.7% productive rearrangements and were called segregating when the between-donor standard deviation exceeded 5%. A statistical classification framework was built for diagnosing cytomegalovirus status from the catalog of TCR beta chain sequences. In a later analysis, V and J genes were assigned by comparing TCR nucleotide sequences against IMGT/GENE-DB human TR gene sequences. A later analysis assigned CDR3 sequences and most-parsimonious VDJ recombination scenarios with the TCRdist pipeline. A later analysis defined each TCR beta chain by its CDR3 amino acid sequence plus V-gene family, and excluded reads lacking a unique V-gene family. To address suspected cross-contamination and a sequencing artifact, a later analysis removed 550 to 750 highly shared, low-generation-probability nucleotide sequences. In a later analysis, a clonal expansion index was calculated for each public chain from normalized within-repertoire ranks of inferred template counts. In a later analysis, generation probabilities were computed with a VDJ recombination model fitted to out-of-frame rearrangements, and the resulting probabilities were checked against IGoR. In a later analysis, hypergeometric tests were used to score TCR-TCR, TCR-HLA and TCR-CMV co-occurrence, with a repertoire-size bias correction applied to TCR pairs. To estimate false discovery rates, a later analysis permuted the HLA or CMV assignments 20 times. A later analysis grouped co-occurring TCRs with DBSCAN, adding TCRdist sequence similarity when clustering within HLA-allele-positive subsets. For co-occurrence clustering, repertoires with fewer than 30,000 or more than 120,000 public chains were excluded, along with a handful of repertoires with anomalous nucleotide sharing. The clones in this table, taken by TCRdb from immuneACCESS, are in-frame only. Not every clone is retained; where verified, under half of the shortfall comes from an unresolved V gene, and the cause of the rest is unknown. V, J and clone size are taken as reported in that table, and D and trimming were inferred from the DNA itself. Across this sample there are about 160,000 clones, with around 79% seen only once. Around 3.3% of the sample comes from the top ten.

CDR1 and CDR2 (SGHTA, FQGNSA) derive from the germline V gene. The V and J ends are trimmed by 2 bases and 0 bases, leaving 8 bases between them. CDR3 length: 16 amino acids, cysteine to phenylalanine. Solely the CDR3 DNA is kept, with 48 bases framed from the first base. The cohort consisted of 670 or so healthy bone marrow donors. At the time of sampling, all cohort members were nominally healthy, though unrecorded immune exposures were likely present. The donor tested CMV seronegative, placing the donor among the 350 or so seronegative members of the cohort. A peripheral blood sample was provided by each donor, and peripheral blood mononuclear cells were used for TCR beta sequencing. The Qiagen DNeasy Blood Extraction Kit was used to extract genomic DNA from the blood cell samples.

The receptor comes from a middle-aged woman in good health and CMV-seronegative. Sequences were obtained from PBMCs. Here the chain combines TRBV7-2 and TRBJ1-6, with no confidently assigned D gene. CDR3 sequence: CASSLFLSSYNSPLHF. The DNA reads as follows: TGTGCCAGCAGCTTATTCCTGAGCTCCTATAATTCACCCCTCCACTTT. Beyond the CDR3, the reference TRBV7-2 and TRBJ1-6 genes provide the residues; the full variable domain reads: GAGVSQSPSNKVTEKGKDVELRCDPISGHTALYWYRQSLGQGLEFLIYFQGNSAPDKSGLPSDRFSAERTGGSVSTLTIQRTQQEDSAVYLCASSLFLSSYNSPLHFGNGTRLTVT.